A single T cell receptor (beta chain) is shown here with its context. Its antigen is unknown. The V end lost 4 bases, the J end lost 0 bases, and 9 bases lay between the germline ends. Germline lookup yields CDR1 LNHDA and CDR2 SQIVND (reference sequence). The CDR3 consists of 15 residues. This record belongs to a study of T cell responses to AZD1222 COVID-19 vaccine. Study-wide context: Analysis merged second doses at about 4 or about 12 weeks.

Profiled with immunoSEQ multiplex PCR; TCRdb holds only in-frame clones, not every one. The table has 100,000 to 150,000 clones, just over 85% seen once; the top ten hold roughly 8%. Findings and limits, study-wide: Per reports, nearly half of all spike-specific TCRs target regions that are unmutated in variants. Baseline serology detected seropositivity in only a handful of AZD1222 recipients. Clonal diversity was possibly underestimated; the donors were predominantly white British and more often female.

The TCR originated in an adult in good health. The chain uses TRBV19 and TRBJ1-4, with D possibly matching TRBD1 (6 bases). The source material was peripheral blood, sampled on day 0 of AZD1222 vaccination. CDR3: CASSTGDATNEKLFF. The CDR3 DNA reads as TGTGCCAGTAGTACAGGGGATGCAACTAATGAAAAACTGTTTTTT.